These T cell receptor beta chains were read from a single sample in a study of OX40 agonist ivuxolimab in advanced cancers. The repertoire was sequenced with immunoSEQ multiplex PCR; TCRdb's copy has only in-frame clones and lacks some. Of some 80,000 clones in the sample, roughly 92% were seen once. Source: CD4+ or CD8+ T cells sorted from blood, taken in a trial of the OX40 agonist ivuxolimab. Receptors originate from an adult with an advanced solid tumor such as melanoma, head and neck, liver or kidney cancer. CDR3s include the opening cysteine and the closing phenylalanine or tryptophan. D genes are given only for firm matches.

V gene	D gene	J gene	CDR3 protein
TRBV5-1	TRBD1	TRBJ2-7	CASSSTGVGDEQYF
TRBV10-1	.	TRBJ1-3	CASSGPGQISGNTIYF
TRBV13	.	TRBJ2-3	CASSLRLAGSTDTQYF
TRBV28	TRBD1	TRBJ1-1	CASSSRQGGRAFF
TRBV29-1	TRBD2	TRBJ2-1	CSVAELATYNEQFF
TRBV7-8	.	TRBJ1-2	CASSLGQTYGYTF
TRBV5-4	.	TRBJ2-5	CASSSRLGDGETQYF
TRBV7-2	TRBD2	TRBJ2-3	CASSRRLAVPTDTQYF
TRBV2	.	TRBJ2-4	CASSDRLNIQYF
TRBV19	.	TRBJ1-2	CASGGPYGYTF
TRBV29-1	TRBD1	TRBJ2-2	CSVGWTGKHTGELFF
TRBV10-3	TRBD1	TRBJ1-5	CAITDRGNQPQHF
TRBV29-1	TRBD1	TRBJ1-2	CSAGQGDYGYTF
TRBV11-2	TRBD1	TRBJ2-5	CASSPGTGGAETQYF
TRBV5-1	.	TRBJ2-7	CASSWDVSSYEQYF
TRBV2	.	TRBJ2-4	CASILIEGAKNIQYF
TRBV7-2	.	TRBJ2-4	CASSSGQSKKNIQYF
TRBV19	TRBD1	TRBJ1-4	CASSMRDRGYSEKLFF
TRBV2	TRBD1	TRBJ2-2	CASSEDRGPGELFF
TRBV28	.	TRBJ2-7	CASSSSGTFEAYEQYF
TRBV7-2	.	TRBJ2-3	CASSGQGSSDTQYF
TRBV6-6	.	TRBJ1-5	CASSYMNQPQHF
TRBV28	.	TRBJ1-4	CASSLLGLRWDEKLFF
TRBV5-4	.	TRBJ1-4	CASSPAGTATNEKLFF
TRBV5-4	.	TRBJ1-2	CASSTTRDANYGYTF
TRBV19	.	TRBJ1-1	CASSPWGNTEAFF
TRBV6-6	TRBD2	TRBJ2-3	CASNPRRETDTQYF
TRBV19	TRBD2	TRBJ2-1	CASSPSSGRRYNEQFF
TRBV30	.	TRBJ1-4	CAWLRREKLFF
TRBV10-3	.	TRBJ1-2	CAISESPTPDSSYGYTF
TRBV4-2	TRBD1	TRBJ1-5	CASSQGTGTANSNQPQHF
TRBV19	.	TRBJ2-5	CASSIRGGPETQYF
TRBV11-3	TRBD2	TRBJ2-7	CASSLPSGTLYEQYF
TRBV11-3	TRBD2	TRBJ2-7	CASSPTTSGYEQYF
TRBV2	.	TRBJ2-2	CASSETEAGELFF
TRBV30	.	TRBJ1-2	CAWNDGGLNYGYTF
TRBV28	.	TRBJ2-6	CASSLSGSGANVLTF
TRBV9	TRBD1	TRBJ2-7	CASSVDNRGYEQYF
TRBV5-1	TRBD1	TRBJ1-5	CASSLAGRGDQPQHF